The TCR beta chain under discussion was sequenced for a study of Ad26.COV2.S vaccination and SARS-CoV-2 variants. Treatment in this sample: roughly 20 received Ad26.COV2.S at low or high dose, single or two shots; 5 received placebo; per-sample allocation not given. Samples came from day 63 after the first vaccine or placebo injection. Boston hosted the donor, who was an adult aged 18-55 years. Clones were sequenced by immunoSEQ multiplex PCR, and TCRdb holds only the in-frame ones, with some missing. The sample includes about 440,000 clones, roughly 87% of them seen just once. The study's findings and limits: Total T cell responses were possibly underestimated by TCR breadth and depth analyses. Vaccinees reportedly had broad spike-specific CD8+ and CD4+ T cell responses. Across vaccine and placebo recipients, the breadth of non-spike TCRs was similar.

CDR3 length: 13 residues. V was cut by 4 bases and J by 6 bases, with 7 bases left in between. Germline CDR1 reads SNHLY; CDR2 reads FYNNEI. In the case of this clone: No antigen is known for it.

The origin of this receptor is a person aged 18 to 65 who received the Ad26.COV2.S COVID-19 vaccine or a placebo. The material sequenced was peripheral blood, taken in a trial of Ad26.COV2.S vaccine versus placebo. The gene calls are TRBV2 and TRBJ1-6, with D possibly matching TRBD1 (6 bases). DNA for the CDR3: TGTGCCAGCAGTGCACAGGGTAATTCACCCCTCCACTTT. This translates into CASSAQGNSPLHF.